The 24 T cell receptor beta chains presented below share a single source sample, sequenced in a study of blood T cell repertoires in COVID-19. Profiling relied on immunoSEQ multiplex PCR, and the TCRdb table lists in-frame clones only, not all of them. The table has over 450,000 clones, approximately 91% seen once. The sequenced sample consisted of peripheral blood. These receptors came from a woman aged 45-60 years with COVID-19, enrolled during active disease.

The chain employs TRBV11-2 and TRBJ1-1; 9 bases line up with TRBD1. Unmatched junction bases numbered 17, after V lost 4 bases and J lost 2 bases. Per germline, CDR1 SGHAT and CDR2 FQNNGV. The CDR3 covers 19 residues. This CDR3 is CASSYFLASGTGRNTEAFF. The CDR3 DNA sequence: TGTGCCAGCAGCTATTTTCTTGCCTCCGGGACAGGGAGAAACACTGAAGCTTTCTTT.

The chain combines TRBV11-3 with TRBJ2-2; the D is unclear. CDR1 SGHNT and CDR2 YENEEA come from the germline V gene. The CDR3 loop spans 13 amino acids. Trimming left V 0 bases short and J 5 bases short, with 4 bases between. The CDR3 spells CASSLEATGELFF. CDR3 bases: TGTGCCAGCAGCTTAGAGGCAACCGGGGAGCTGTTTTTT.

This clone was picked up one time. CDR3 nucleotide sequence: TGTGCCAGCAGCCCTGCGGGGGGGGCAGATACGCAGTATTTT. Translation gives CASSPAGGADTQYF. This sequence joins TRBV11-2 and TRBJ2-3; 9 bases are a match to TRBD2. The germline V gene encodes CDR1 SGHAT and CDR2 FQNNGV. The CDR3 runs to 14 residues. Trimming cost V 5 bases and J 4 bases; bases outside gene matches: 4. Full variable domain (missing parts from reference TRBV11-2 and TRBJ2-3): EAGVAQSPRYKIIEKRQSVAFWCNPISGHATLYWYQQILGQGPKLLIQFQNNGVVDDSQLPKDRFSAERLKGVDSTLKIQPAKLEDSAVYLCASSPAGGADTQYFGPGTRLTVL.

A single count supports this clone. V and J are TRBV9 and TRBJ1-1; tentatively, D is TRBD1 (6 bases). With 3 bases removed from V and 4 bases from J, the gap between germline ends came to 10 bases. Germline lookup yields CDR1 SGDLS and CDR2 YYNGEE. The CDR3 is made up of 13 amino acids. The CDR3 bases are TGTGCCAGCAGCGCAGGGGTCGGCACTGAAGCTTTCTTT. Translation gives CASSAGVGTEAFF. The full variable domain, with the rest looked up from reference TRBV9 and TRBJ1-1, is DSGVTQTPKHLITATGQRVTLRCSPRSGDLSVYWYQQSLDQGLQFLIQYYNGEERAKGNILERFSAQQFPDLHSELNLSSLELGDSALYFCASSAGVGTEAFFGQGTRLTVV.

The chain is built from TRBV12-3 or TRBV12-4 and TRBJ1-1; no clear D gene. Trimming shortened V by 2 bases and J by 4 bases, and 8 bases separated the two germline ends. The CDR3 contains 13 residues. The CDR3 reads CASSLRSTTEAFF. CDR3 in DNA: TGTGCCAGCAGTTTACGGAGTACCACTGAAGCTTTCTTT.

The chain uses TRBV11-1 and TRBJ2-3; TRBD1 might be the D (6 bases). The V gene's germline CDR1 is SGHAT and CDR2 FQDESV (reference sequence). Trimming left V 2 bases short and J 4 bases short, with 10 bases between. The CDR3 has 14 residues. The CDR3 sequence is CASSLSSGADTQYF. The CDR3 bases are TGTGCCAGCAGCTTATCTTCAGGGGCAGATACGCAGTATTTT.

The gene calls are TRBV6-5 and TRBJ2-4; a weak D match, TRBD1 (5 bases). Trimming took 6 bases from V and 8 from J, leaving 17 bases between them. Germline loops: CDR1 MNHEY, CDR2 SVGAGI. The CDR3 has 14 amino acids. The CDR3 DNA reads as TGTGCCAGCAGGCCTCCGAACAGGAAGGACATTCAGTACTTC. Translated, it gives CASRPPNRKDIQYF.

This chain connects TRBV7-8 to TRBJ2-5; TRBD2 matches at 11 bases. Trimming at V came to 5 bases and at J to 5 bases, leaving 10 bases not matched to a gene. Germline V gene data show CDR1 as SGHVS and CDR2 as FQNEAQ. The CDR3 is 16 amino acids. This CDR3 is CASSLRLAGPGETQYF. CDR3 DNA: TGTGCCAGCAGCCTCCGACTAGCGGGACCCGGGGAGACCCAGTACTTC.

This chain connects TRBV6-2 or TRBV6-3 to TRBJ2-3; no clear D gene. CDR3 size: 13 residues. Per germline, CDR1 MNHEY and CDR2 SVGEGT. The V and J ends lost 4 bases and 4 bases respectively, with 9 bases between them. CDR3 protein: CASSSTVSDTQYF. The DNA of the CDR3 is TGTGCCAGCAGTTCCACAGTATCAGATACGCAGTATTTT.

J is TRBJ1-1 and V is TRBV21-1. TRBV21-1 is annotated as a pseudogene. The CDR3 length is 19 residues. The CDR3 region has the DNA TGTGCCAGCAGCAATAGGGAAGAGGGAGGACCGAACGATGATTATGAAGCTTTCTTT. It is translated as CASSNREEGGPNDDYEAFF.

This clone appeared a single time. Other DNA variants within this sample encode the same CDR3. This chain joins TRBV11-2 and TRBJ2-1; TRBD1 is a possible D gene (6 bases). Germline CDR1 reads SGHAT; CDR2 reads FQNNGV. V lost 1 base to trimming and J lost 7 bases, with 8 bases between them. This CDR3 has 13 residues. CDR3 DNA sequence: TGTGCCAGCAGCTTAGGAGGGGGTAATGAGCAGTTCTTC. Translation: CASSLGGGNEQFF.

The CDR3 DNA reads TGTGCCAGCAGCTCGGGACAGGGGGCCGACGAGCAGTACTTC. Translation: CASSSGQGADEQYF. The rearrangement links TRBV11-2 to TRBJ2-7, with 12 bases aligning to TRBD1. This CDR3 has 14 amino acids. Trimming cost V 4 bases and J 5 bases; bases outside gene matches: 3. Germline V CDR1 and CDR2: SGHAT, FQNNGV.

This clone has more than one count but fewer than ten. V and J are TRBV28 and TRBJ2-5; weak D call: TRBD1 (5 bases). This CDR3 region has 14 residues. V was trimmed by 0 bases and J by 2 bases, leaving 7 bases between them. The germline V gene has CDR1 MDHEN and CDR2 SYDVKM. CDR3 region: CASSLWTEQETQYF. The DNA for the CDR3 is TGTGCCAGCAGTTTATGGACAGAACAAGAGACCCAGTACTTC.

The CDR3 here is CAWTRIYGYTF. The DNA of the CDR3 is TGTGCCTGGACCAGGATTTATGGCTACACCTTC. V usage is TRBV30 and J usage is TRBJ1-2; D is undetermined. The CDR3 is 11 amino acids. V lost 4 bases, J lost 5 bases, and 8 bases lay in between. Germline V CDR1 and CDR2: GTSNPN, SVGIG (reference sequence).

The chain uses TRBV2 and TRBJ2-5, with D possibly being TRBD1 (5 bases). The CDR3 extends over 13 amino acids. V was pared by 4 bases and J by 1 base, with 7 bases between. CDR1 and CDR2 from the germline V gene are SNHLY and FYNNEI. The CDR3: CASSVQGQETQYF. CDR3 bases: TGTGCCAGCAGTGTCCAGGGCCAAGAGACCCAGTACTTC.

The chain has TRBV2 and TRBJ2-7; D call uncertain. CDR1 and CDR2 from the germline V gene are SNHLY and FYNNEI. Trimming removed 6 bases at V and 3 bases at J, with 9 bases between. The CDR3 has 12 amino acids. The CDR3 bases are TGTGCCAGCAGAAAAACTTACTACGAGCAGTACTTC. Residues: CASRKTYYEQYF.

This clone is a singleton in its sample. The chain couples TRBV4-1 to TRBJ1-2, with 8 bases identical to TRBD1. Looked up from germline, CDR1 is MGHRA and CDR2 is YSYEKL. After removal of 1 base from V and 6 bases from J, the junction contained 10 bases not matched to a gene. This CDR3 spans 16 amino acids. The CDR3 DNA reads TGCGCCAGCAGCCAAGGGGTACAGGGGGGGACCCATGGCTACACCTTC. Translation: CASSQGVQGGTHGYTF.

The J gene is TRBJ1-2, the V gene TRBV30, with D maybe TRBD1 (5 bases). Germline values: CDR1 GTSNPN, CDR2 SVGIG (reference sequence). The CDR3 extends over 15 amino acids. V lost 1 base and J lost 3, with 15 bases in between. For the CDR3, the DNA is TGTGCCTGGAGTGAGGAGGGAAGGACATACTATGGCTACACCTTC. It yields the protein CAWSEEGRTYYGYTF.

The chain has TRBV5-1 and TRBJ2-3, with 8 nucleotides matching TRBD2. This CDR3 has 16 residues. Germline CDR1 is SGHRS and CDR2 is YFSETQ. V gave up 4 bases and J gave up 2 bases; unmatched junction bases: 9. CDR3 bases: TGCGCCAGCAGCCCGGGAGGGGCCCGCTACACAGATACGCAGTATTTT. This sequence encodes CASSPGGARYTDTQYF.

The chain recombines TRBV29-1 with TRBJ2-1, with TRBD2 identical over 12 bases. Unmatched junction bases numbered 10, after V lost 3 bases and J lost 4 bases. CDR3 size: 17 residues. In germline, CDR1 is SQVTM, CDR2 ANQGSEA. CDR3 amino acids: CSVDWLGLAGRYNEQFF. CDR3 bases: TGCAGCGTTGACTGGCTCGGACTAGCGGGGAGATACAATGAGCAGTTCTTC.

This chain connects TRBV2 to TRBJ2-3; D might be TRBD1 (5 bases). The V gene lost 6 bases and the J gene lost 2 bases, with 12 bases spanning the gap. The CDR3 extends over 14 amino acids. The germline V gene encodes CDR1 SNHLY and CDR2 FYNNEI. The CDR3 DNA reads TGTGCCAGCAGCTTTCAGGGTACCACAGATACGCAGTATTTT. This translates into CASSFQGTTDTQYF.

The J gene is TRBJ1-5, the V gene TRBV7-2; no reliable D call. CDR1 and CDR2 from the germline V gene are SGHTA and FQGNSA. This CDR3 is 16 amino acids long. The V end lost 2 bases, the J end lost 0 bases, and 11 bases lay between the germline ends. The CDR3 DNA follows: TGTGCCAGCAGCTTAAGGAGGTTAGCTAGCAATCAGCCCCAGCATTTT. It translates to CASSLRRLASNQPQHF.

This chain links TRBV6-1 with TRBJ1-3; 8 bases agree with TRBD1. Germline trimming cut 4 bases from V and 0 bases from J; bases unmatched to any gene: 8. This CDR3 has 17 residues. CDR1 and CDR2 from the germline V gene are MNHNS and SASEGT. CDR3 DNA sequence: TGTGCCAGCAGTGCCCGGGACAGGACATTCTCTGGAAACACCATATATTTT. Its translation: CASSARDRTFSGNTIYF.

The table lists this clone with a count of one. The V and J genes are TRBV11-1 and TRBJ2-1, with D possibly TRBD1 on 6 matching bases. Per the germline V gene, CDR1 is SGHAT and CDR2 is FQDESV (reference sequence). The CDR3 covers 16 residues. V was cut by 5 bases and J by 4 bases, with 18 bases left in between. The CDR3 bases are TGTGCCAGCAGCGGGACACTAGGGAACACATACAATGAGCAGTTCTTC. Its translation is CASSGTLGNTYNEQFF.